This T cell receptor beta chain originates from a study of T-cell reconstitution after alpha-beta-depleted transplantation in children. The germline gives CDR1 LNHNV, CDR2 YYDKDF (reference sequence). The CDR3 consists of 14 residues. Trimming cost V 1 base and J 2 bases, with 6 bases left between them. Using unique molecular identifiers, the investigators prepared the TCRbeta library. TCRdb reanalysed the PCR reads using MiXCR and keeps one entry per CDR3 protein. Found here are around 600,000 distinct CDR3 sequences, 10% to 13% of them singletons; the top ten hold roughly 4%. The source was PBMCs from the stem cell graft donor, collected from the stem cell graft. The chain recombines TRBV15 with TRBJ2-1; D not certain. This clonotype originated in a human donor who donated a stem cell graft to a child with acute myeloid leukemia. CDR3 DNA: TGTGCCACCAGCAGAGGTGGGACCTACAATGAGCAGTTCTTC. Encoded protein: CATSRGGTYNEQFF.